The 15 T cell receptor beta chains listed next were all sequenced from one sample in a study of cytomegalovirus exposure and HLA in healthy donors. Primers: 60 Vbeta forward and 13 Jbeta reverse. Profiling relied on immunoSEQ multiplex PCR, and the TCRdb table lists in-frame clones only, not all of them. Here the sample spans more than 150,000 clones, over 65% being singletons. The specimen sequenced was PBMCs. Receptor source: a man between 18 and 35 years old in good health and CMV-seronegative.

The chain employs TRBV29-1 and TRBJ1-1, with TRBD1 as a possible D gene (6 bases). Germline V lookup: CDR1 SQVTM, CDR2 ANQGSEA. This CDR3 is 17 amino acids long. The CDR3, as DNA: TGCAGACAGCCACACAGGGAGCACCCTCTTATGAACACTGAAGCTTTCTTT. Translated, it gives CRQPHREHPLMNTEAFF. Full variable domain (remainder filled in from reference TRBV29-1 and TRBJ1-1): SAVISQKPSRDICQRGTSLTIQCQVDSQVTMMFWYRQQPGQSLTLIATANQGSEATYESGFVIDKFPISRPNLTFSTLTVSNMSPEDSSIYLCRQPHREHPLMNTEAFFGQGTRLTVV.

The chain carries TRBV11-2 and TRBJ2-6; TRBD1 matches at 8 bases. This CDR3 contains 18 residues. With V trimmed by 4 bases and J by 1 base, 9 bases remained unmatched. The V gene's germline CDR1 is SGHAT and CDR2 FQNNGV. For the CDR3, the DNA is TGTGCCAGCAGCTCCCCCGGGACAGGAGTTTCTGGGGCCAACGTCCTGACTTTC. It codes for CASSSPGTGVSGANVLTF.

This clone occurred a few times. CDR3 in amino acids: CASSMSHEDRGNFYGYTF. The CDR3 DNA reads as TGTGCCAGTAGTATGTCGCACGAGGACAGGGGGAACTTTTATGGCTACACCTTC. J is TRBJ1-2 and V is TRBV19; TRBD1 agrees at 10 bases. The germline gives CDR1 LNHDA, CDR2 SQIVND (reference sequence). CDR3 length: 18 amino acids. Trimming cost V 3 bases and J 5 bases; bases outside gene matches: 15.

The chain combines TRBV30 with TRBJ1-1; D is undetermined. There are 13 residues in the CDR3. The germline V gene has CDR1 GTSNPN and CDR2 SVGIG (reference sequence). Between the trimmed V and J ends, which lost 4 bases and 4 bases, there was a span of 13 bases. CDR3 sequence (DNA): TGTGCCTGGAATTCCCCGGTTGGCACTGAAGCTTTCTTT. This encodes CAWNSPVGTEAFF.

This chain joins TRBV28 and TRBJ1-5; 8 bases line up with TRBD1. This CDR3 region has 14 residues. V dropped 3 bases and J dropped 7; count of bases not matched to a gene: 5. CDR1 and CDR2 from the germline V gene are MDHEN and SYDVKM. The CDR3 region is CASSFQGAGQPQHF. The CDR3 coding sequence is TGTGCCAGCAGTTTTCAGGGGGCAGGGCAGCCCCAGCATTTT.

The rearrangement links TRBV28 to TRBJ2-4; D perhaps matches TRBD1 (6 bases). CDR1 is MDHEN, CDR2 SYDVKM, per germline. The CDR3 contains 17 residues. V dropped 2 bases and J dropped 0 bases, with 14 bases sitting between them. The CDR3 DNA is TGTGCCAGCAGTTTAGGGGACAAATTCCTAGCCAAAAACATTCAGTACTTC. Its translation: CASSLGDKFLAKNIQYF.

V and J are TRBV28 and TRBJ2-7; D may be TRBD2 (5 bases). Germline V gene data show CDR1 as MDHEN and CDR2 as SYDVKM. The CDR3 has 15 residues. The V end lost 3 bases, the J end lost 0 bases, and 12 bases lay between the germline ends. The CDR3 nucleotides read TGTGCCAGCAGTTTCCCCCTAGGGAGCTCCTACGAGCAGTACTTC. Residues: CASSFPLGSSYEQYF. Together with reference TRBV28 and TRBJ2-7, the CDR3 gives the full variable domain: DVKVTQSSRYLVKRTGEKVFLECVQDMDHENMFWYRQDPGLGLRLIYFSYDVKMKEKGDIPEGYSVSREKKERFSLILESASTNQTSMYLCASSFPLGSSYEQYFGPGTRLTVT.

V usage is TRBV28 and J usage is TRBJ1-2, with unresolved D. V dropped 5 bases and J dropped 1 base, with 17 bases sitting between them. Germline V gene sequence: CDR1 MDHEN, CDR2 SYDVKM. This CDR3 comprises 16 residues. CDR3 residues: CASSPPLSGINYGYTF. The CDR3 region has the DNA TGTGCCAGCAGTCCCCCTCTTTCAGGAATTAACTATGGCTACACCTTC.

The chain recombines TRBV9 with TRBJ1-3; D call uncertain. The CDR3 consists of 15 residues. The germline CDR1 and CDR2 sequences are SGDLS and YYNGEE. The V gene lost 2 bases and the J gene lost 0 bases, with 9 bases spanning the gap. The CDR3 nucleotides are TGTGCCAGCAGCGTCGCCAGAGGCTCTGGAAACACCATATATTTT. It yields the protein CASSVARGSGNTIYF.

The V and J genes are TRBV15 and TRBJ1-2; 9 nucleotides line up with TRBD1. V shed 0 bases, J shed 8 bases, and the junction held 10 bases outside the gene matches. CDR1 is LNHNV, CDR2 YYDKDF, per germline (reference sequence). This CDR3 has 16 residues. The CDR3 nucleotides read TGTGCCACCAGCAGAGAGGAGGCCACAGGGGGCGAGGGCTACACCTTC. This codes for CATSREEATGGEGYTF.

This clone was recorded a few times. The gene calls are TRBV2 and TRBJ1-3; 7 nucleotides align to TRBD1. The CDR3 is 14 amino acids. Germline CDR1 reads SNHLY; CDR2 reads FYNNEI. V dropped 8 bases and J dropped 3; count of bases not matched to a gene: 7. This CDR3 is CASRPDRVGNTIYF. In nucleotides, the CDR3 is TGTGCCAGCCGACCCGACAGGGTTGGAAACACCATATATTTT.

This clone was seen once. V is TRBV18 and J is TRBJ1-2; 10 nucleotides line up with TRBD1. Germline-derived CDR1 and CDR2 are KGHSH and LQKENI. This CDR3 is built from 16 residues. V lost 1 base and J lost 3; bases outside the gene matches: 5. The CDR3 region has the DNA TGTGCCAGCTCACCACGCCGGACAGGGGGTGACTATGGCTACACCTTC. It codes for CASSPRRTGGDYGYTF.

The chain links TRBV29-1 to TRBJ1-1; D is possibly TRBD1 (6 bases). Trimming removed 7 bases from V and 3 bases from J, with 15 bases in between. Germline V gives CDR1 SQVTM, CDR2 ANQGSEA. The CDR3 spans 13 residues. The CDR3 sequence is CSARTVADTEAFF. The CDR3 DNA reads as TGCAGCGCCAGGACAGTGGCGGACACTGAAGCTTTCTTT.

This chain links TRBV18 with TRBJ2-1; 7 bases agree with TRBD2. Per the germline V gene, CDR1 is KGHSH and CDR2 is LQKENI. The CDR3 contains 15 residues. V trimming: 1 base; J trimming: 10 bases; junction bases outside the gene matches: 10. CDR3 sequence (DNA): TGTGCCAGCTCACCACGTGGGGGAGGGAATGAGGAGCAGTTCTTC. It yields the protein CASSPRGGGNEEQFF.

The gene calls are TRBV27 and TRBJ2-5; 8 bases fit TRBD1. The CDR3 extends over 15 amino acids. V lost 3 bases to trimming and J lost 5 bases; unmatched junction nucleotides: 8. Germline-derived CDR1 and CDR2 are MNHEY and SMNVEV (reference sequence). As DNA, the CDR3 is TGTGCCAGCAGTTTTTGGCAGGGGGCCCAGGAGACCCAGTACTTC. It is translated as CASSFWQGAQETQYF.